These 14 T cell receptor beta chains came from one sample sequenced in a study of molecular identifiers for immune sequencing clone quantification. A single record per CDR3 protein comes from TCRdb applying MiXCR to the PCR reads. Among under 600,000 distinct CDR3 sequences, around 23% were seen once, and the ten largest hold roughly 0.77%. The sequencing input was naive CD8+ T cells from blood, with Jurkat cell RNA spiked in. Subset meaning: FACS-sorted CD8+CD4-CCR7+CD45RA+ naive T cells. The receptors derive from a human donor in good health. Some libraries in this study had Jurkat cell RNA spiked in.

This clonotype was found a few times. The chain couples TRBV19 to TRBJ1-5; TRBD1 matches at 11 bases. The CDR3 is 15 amino acids. CDR1 and CDR2 (germline): LNHDA, SQIVND (reference sequence). V was clipped by 4 bases and J by 5 bases; unmatched bases: 4. The CDR3, as DNA: TGTGCCAGTAGTACTAGGACAGGGGGCTATCAGCCCCAGCATTTT. Residues: CASSTRTGGYQPQHF.

This clonotype was seen only a few times. This rearrangement joins TRBV10-3 to TRBJ1-6, with a possible D match to TRBD1 (6 bases). The CDR3 contains 14 residues. V was shortened by 3 bases and J by 10 bases, with 13 bases between the two germline ends. Germline V gene sequence: CDR1 ENHRY, CDR2 SYGVKD. The CDR3 protein is CAISDPGVGSPLHF. The CDR3 DNA follows: TGTGCCATCAGTGATCCAGGGGTAGGATCACCCCTCCACTTT.

This clonotype was found a few times. The genes are TRBV4-2 and TRBJ2-3, with 9 bases aligning to TRBD2. Germline CDR1 is LGHNA and CDR2 is YNFKEQ. CDR3 length: 14 amino acids. The J segment lost 4 bases and the V segment lost 3 bases, leaving 2 bases of the junction unmatched. CDR3 residues: CASSQGGRADTQYF. The CDR3, as DNA: TGTGCCAGCAGCCAGGGCGGGAGGGCAGATACGCAGTATTTT.

The sample holds a few counts of this clonotype. The chain links TRBV6-5 to TRBJ1-5, with D possibly being TRBD1 (6 bases). This CDR3 is built from 16 residues. Germline CDR1 and CDR2: MNHEY and SVGAGI. Trimming shortened V by 5 bases and J by 1 base, and 15 bases separated the two germline ends. CDR3 nucleotide sequence: TGTGCCAGCAGTGAGGACAGTCCTTCAAGCAATCAGCCCCAGCATTTT. Translating gives CASSEDSPSSNQPQHF.

The chain couples TRBV5-4 to TRBJ1-1, with D tentatively TRBD1 (5 bases). CDR3 length: 17 residues. The V gene lost 3 bases and the J gene lost 0 bases, with 18 bases spanning the gap. The V gene's germline CDR1 is SGHNT and CDR2 YYREEE (reference sequence). The CDR3 spells CASSSTGGGLMNTEAFF. CDR3 bases: TGTGCCAGCAGCTCTACCGGGGGGGGACTAATGAACACTGAAGCTTTCTTT.

The table lists this clonotype with many counts. The chain uses TRBV7-9 and TRBJ2-1; TRBD1 matches 8 bases. CDR3 length equals 12 residues. After removal of 5 bases from V and 7 bases from J, the junction contained 1 base not matched to a gene. Germline V CDR1 and CDR2: SEHNR, FQNEAQ (reference sequence). Here the CDR3 reads CASSQGANEQFF. The DNA for the CDR3 is TGTGCCAGCAGCCAGGGGGCGAATGAGCAGTTCTTC. Drawing the rest from reference TRBV7-9 and TRBJ2-1, the complete variable domain is DTGVSQNPRHKITKRGQNVTFRCDPISEHNRLYWYRQTLGQGPEFLTYFQNEAQLEKSRLLSDRFSAERPKGSFSTLEIQRTEQGDSAMYLCASSQGANEQFFGPGTRLTVL.

This chain uses TRBV9 with TRBJ1-1; a possible D gene is TRBD1 (6 bases). Germline loops: CDR1 SGDLS, CDR2 YYNGEE. This CDR3 has 13 amino acids. V dropped 3 bases and J dropped 7 bases, with 13 bases sitting between them. The CDR3 loop reads CASSAGAGSEAFF. The CDR3 nucleotides are TGTGCCAGCAGCGCAGGGGCAGGGAGTGAAGCTTTCTTT.

This clonotype was picked up one time. A much bigger clone sits one base away, suggesting this may be a read error. The chain combines TRBV6-2 or TRBV6-3 with TRBJ2-7; the D gene is possibly TRBD2 (5 bases). The CDR3 length is 14 residues. Trimming stripped 8 bases from V and 0 bases from J, with 14 bases between. Germline CDR1 and CDR2: MNHEY and SVGEGT. The CDR3 sequence: CASQARAYSYEQYF. CDR3 DNA sequence: TGTGCCAGCCAGGCGCGGGCTTACTCCTACGAGCAGTACTTC.

This clonotype has a count of ten or more. CDR3 region: CASSVELNTEAFF. The DNA of the CDR3 is TGTGCCAGCAGCGTAGAGCTGAACACTGAAGCTTTCTTT. The chain couples TRBV9 to TRBJ1-1; D remains ambiguous. Trimming took off 0 bases at V and 0 bases at J, with 3 bases between the two ends. Germline V gene lookup returns CDR1 SGDLS and CDR2 YYNGEE. The CDR3 contains 13 residues.

This clonotype was counted ten times or more. The genes are TRBV12-3 or TRBV12-4 and TRBJ2-5; TRBD2 might be the D (5 bases). Trimming removed 1 base at V and 1 base at J, with 7 bases between. This CDR3 has 14 amino acids. In DNA, the CDR3 is TGTGCCAGCAGTTTAGGGGGAGCCCAAGAGACCCAGTACTTC. Encoded protein: CASSLGGAQETQYF.

This clonotype was detected only a few times. This chain uses TRBV10-3 with TRBJ2-2; tentatively, D is TRBD1 (6 bases). Germline V lookup: CDR1 ENHRY, CDR2 SYGVKD. The CDR3 consists of 15 residues. V was clipped by 3 bases and J by 6 bases, with 14 bases between them. The CDR3 DNA follows: TGTGCCATCAGTGAAGTACAGGGTAATTCCGGGGAGCTGTTTTTT. Protein product: CAISEVQGNSGELFF.

This clonotype showed up just a few times. The rearrangement links TRBV6-2 or TRBV6-3 to TRBJ2-1; 7 bases are shared with TRBD1. CDR3 length: 17 residues. V was clipped by 5 bases and J by 1 base; unmatched bases: 11. Germline lookup yields CDR1 MNHEY and CDR2 SVGEGT. CDR3 sequence (DNA): TGTGCCAGCAGTCCGGATCCGGGACAGCATTCCTACAATGAGCAGTTCTTC. This codes for CASSPDPGQHSYNEQFF.

Ten or more counts support this clonotype. The J gene is TRBJ2-7, the V gene TRBV5-6, with 9 nucleotides matching TRBD1. Trimming removed 2 bases from V and 5 bases from J; junction bases left unmatched: 5. Germline CDR1 and CDR2: SGHDT and YYEEEE. This CDR3 is built from 14 residues. CDR3 DNA sequence: TGTGCCAGCAGCTTCGGGACAGGGTCCGACGAGCAGTACTTC. Translation: CASSFGTGSDEQYF.

On this clonotype: Possible read error: a much larger clone is one base away. Given the absence of the conserved phenylalanine or tryptophan at the CDR3 end, a read error is likely. The chain couples TRBV28 to TRBJ2-7, with D possibly TRBD2 on 5 matching bases. Germline V gene sequence: CDR1 MDHEN, CDR2 SYDVKM. Trimming removed 4 bases from V and 5 bases from J, with 9 bases in between. CDR3 length equals 12 residues. For the CDR3, the DNA is TGTGCCAGCAGTTCTCCGGGGAACGAGCAGTACTCC. Protein product: CASSSPGNEQYS.